The present TCR beta chain was sequenced within a study of cytomegalovirus exposure and HLA in healthy donors. PCR employed 60 Vbeta and 13 Jbeta primers. The method was immunoSEQ multiplex PCR; TCRdb's version includes in-frame clones alone and lacks a portion of them. This sample contains about 55,000 clones. The V segment lost 6 bases and the J segment 5 bases; nucleotides outside the gene matches: 13. The germline V gene has CDR1 KGHSH and CDR2 LQKENI. This CDR3 region has 16 residues. Comment on this clone: As yet, its antigen is unknown.

Study-level findings and limits: A later analysis found most CMV-associated TCR beta chains apparently HLA-restricted. A prior analysis recorded that most TCR beta V segments were productive about 90% or about 30% of the time. Other equally common chains were less clonally expanded than HLA-associated TCR beta chains, a later analysis showed.

The rearrangement links TRBV18 to TRBJ2-7, with 10 positions matching TRBD1. The sample taken for sequencing was PBMCs. The origin of this receptor is a woman aged 55-69 years in good health and CMV-seropositive. CDR3 residues: CASSLPEDRGVDEQYF. Here the CDR3 DNA reads TGTGCCAGCTCCCTACCCGAGGACAGGGGGGTCGACGAGCAGTACTTC.